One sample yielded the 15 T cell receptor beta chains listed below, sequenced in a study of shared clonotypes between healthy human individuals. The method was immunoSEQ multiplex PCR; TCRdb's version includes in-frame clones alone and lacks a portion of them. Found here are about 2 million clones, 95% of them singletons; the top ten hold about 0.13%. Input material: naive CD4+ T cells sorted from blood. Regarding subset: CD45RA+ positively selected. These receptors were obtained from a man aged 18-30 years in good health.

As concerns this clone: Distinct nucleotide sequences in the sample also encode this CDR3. CDR3 DNA sequence: TGTGCCAGCAGCTTGGTGGGGGCTGGGGAGACCCAGTACTTC. As protein: CASSLVGAGETQYF. The chain has TRBV5-4 and TRBJ2-5; D may be TRBD1 (6 bases). Trimming stripped 0 bases from V and 5 bases from J, with 11 bases between. This CDR3 contains 14 residues. The germline CDR1 and CDR2 sequences are SGHNT and YYREEE (reference sequence).

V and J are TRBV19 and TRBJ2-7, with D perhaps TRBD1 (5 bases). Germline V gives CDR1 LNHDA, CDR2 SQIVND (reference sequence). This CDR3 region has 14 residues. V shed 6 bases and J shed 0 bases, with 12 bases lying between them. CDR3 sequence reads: CASRRGLSSYEQYF. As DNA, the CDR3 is TGTGCCAGTAGAAGGGGCCTAAGCTCCTACGAGCAGTACTTC.

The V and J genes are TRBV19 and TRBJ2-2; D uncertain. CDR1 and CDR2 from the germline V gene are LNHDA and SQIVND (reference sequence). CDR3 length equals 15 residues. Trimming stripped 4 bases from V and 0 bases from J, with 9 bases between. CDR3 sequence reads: CASSNGPTNTGELFF. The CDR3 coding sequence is TGTGCCAGTAGTAACGGCCCAACGAACACCGGGGAGCTGTTTTTT.

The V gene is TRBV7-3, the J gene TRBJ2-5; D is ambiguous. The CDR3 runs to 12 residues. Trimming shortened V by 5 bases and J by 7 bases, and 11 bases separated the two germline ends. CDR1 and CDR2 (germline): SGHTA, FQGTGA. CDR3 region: CASSPDGGTQYF. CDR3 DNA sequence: TGTGCCAGCAGCCCCGACGGCGGGACCCAGTACTTC.

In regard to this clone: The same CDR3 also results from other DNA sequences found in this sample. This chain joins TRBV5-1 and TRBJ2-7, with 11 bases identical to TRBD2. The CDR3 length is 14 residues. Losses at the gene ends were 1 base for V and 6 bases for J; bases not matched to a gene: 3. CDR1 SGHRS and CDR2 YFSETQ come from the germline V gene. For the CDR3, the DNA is TGCGCCAGCAGCTTGTCCCTAGCGGGAGGCGAGCAGTACTTC. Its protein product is CASSLSLAGGEQYF.

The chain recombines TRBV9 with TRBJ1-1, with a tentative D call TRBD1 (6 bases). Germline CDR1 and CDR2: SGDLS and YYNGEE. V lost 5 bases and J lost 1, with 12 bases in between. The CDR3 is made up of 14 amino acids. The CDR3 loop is CASSSGDPNTEAFF. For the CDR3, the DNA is TGTGCCAGCAGTTCAGGGGACCCGAACACTGAAGCTTTCTTT.

CDR3 in amino acids: CAWRWDRGAFF. For the CDR3, the DNA is TGTGCCTGGAGATGGGACCGAGGAGCTTTCTTT. This chain links TRBV30 with TRBJ1-1; possibly TRBD1 for D (5 bases). Germline V lookup: CDR1 GTSNPN, CDR2 SVGIG (reference sequence). V dropped 3 bases and J dropped 10 bases, with 12 bases sitting between them. The CDR3 has 11 residues.

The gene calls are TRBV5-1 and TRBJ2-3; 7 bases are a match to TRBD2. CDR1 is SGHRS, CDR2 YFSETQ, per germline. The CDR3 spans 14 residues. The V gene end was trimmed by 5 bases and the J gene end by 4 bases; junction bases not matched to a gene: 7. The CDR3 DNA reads TGCGCCAGCAGTCGGACTAGTACCGCAGATACGCAGTATTTT. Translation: CASSRTSTADTQYF.

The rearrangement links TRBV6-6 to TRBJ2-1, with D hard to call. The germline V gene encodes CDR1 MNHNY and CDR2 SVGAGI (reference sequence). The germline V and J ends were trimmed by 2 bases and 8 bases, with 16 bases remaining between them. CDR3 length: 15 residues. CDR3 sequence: CASSYTSAPAHEQFF. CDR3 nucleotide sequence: TGTGCCAGCAGTTACACTTCAGCCCCCGCGCATGAGCAGTTCTTC.

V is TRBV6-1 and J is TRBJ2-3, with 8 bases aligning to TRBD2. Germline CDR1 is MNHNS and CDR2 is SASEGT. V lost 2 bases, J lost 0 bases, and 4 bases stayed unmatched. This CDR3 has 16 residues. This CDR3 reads CASSENSGGSTDTQYF. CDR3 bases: TGTGCCAGCAGTGAAAACAGCGGGGGAAGCACAGATACGCAGTATTTT.

In DNA form, the CDR3 reads TGTGCCAGCAGCCCAATTAGGACAGGCTCCTACGAGCAGTACTTC. Translated: CASSPIRTGSYEQYF. The genes are TRBV28 and TRBJ2-7; 7 bases match TRBD1. The CDR3 has 15 amino acids. The V gene's germline CDR1 is MDHEN and CDR2 SYDVKM. V shed 6 bases and J 0 bases; nucleotides not matched to a gene: 8.

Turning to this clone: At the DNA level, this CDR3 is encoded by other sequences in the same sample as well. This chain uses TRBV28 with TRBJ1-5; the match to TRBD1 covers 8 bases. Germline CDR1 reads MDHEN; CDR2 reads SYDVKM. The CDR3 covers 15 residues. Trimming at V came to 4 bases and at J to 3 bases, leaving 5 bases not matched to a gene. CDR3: CASSYPDRANQPQHF. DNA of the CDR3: TGTGCCAGCAGTTATCCGGACAGGGCCAATCAGCCCCAGCATTTT.

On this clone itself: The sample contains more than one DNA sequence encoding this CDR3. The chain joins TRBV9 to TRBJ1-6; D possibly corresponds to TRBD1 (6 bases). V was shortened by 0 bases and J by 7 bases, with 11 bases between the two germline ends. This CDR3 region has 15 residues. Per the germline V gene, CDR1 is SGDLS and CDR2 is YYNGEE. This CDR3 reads CASSVGGRGNSPLHF. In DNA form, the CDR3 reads TGTGCCAGCAGCGTAGGGGGGCGCGGGAATTCACCCCTCCACTTT.

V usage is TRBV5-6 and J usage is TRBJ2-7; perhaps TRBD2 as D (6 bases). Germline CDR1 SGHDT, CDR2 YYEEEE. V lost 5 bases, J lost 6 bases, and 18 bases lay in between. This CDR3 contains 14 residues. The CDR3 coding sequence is TGTGCCAGCAGACCCCGGGACTCCGCTTTCGAGCAGTACTTC. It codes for CASRPRDSAFEQYF.

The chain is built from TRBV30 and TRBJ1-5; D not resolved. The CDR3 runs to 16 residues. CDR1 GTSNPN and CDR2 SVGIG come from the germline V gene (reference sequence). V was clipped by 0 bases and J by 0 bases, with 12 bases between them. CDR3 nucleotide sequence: TGTGCCTGGAGTGTCGGGAACCTCTATAGCAATCAGCCCCAGCATTTT. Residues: CAWSVGNLYSNQPQHF.